Listed here is a single TCR beta chain. Antigen: not known. Produced via immunoSEQ multiplex PCR; TCRdb's table is partial and in-frame only. The table records 32,000 or so clones, 92% of them present only once. The data are from a study of PD-1 blockade in classical Hodgkin lymphoma. Overall study results and limits: There was a significant rise in CD4+ TCR diversity by C4D1, with no such rise for CD8+.

Germline V gives CDR1 SEHNR, CDR2 FQNEAQ (reference sequence). The CDR3 loop spans 14 amino acids. Time point noted: cycle 4 day 1 (C4D1), after 5 to 7 weeks of nivolumab. Every patient experienced relapse after autologous stem cell transplantation, and brentuximab vedotin exposure varied. Investigators isolated CD4+ T cells from thawed PBMCs through magnetic negative selection. Complete response, partial response or progressive disease were the best responses. This rearrangement joins TRBV7-9 to TRBJ2-5; the D gene is possibly TRBD2 (6 bases). The DNA end is more similar to TRBJ2-7, so the J call may be wrong. The clonotype was recovered from a human donor with classical Hodgkin lymphoma. The material was CD4+ T cells from blood, obtained before the fourth cycle of nivolumab. In DNA, the CDR3 is TGTGCCAGCAGCTCCGATATGGGGGGCTACGAGCAGTACTTC. Protein sequence: CASSSDMGGYEQYF.